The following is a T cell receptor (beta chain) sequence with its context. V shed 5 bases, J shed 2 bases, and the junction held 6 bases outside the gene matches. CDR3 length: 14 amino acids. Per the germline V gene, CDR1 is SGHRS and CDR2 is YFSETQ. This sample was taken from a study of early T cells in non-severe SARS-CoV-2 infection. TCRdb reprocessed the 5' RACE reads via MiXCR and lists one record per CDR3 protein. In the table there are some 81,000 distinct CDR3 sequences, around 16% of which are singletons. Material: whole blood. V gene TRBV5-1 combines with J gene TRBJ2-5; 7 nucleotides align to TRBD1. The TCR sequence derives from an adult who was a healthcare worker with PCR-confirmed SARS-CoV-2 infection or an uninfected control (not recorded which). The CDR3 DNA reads TGCGCCAGCAGAGCCGGGACAGCACAAGAGACCCAGTACTTC. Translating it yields CASRAGTAQETQYF.